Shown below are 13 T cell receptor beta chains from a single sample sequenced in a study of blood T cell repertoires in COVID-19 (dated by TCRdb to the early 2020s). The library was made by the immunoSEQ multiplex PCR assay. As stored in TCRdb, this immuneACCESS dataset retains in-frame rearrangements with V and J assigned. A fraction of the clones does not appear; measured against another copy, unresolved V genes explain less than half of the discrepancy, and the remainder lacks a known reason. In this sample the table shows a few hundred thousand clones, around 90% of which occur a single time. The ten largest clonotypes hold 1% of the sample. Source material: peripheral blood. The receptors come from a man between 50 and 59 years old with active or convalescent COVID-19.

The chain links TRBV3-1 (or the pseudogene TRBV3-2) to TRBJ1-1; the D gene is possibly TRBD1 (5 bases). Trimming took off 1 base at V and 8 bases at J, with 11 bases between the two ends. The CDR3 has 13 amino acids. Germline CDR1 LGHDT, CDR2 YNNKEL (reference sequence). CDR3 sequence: CASSQGGSSEAFF. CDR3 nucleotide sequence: TGTGCCAGCAGCCAAGGGGGCAGTTCGGAAGCTTTCTTT.

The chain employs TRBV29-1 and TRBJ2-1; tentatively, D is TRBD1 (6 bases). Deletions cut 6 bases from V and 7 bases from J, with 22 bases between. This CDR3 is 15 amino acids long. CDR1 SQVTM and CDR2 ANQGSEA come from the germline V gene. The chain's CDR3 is CSVIRGIASGNEQFF. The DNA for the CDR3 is TGCAGCGTCATTAGGGGGATTGCCAGTGGAAATGAGCAGTTCTTC.

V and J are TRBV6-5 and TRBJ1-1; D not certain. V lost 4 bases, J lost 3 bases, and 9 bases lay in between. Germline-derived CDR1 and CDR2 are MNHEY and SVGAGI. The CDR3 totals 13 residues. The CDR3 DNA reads TGTGCCAGCAGTTTCCAGATGGACACTGAAGCTTTCTTT. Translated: CASSFQMDTEAFF.

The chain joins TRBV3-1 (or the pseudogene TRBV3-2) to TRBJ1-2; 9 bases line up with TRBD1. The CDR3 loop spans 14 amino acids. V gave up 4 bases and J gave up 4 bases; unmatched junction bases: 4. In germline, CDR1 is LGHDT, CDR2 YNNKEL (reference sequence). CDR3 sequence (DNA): TGTGCCAGCAGCCCGACAGGGGGTAGCTATGGCTACACCTTC. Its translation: CASSPTGGSYGYTF.

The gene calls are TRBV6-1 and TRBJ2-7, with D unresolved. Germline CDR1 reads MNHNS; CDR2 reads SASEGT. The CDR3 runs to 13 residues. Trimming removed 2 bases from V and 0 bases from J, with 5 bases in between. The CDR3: CASSEPSSYEQYF. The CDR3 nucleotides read TGTGCCAGCAGTGAACCGAGCTCCTACGAGCAGTACTTC.

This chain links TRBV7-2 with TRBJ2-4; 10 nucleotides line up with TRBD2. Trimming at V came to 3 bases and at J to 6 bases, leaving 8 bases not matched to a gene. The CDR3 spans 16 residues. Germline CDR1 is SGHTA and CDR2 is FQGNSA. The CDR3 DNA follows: TGTGCCAGCAGCTTTCGCGCCCGACTAGCGGGAAACATTCAGTACTTC. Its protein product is CASSFRARLAGNIQYF.

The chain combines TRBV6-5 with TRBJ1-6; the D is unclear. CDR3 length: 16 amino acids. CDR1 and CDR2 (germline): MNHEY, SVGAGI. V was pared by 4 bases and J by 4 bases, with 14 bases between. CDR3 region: CASSSQGGGYNSPLHF. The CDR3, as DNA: TGTGCCAGCAGTTCACAAGGAGGAGGGTATAATTCACCCCTCCACTTT.

CDR3: CASSLGRQGTETQYF. In DNA, the CDR3 is TGTGCCAGCAGTCTAGGCAGACAGGGAACAGAGACCCAGTACTTC. The chain couples TRBV28 to TRBJ2-5, with 7 bases aligning to TRBD1. This CDR3 is built from 15 residues. Germline loops: CDR1 MDHEN, CDR2 SYDVKM. Trimming at V came to 5 bases and at J to 4 bases, leaving 10 bases not matched to a gene.

CDR3 loop: CASSRDRGGETQYF. The CDR3 DNA reads as TGTGCCAGTAGCAGGGACAGGGGAGGTGAGACCCAGTACTTC. The rearrangement joins TRBV19 to TRBJ2-5, with TRBD1 matching over 10 bases. V shed 6 bases, J shed 5 bases, and the junction held 6 bases outside the gene matches. This CDR3 is 14 amino acids long. The germline gives CDR1 LNHDA, CDR2 SQIVND (reference sequence).

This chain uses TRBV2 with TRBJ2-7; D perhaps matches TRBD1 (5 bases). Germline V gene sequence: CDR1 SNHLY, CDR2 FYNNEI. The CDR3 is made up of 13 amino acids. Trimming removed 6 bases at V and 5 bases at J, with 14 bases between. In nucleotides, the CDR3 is TGTGCCAGCAGACGTTATTTGGGGCACGAGCAGTACTTC. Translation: CASRRYLGHEQYF.

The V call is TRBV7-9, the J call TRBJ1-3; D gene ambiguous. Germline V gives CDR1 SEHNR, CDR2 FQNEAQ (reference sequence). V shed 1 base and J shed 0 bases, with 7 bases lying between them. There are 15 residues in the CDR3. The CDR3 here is CASSLERSSGNTIYF. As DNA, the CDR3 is TGTGCCAGCAGCTTAGAGAGGAGCTCTGGAAACACCATATATTTT. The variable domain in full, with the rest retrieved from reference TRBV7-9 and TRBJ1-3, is DTGVSQNPRHKITKRGQNVTFRCDPISEHNRLYWYRQTLGQGPEFLTYFQNEAQLEKSRLLSDRFSAERPKGSFSTLEIQRTEQGDSAMYLCASSLERSSGNTIYFGEGSWLTVV.

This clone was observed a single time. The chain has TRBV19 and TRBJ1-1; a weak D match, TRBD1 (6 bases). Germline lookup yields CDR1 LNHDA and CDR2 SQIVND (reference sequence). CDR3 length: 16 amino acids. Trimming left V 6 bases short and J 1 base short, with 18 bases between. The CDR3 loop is CASRAWDTYQNTEAFF. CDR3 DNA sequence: TGTGCCAGTAGAGCCTGGGACACATATCAGAACACTGAAGCTTTCTTT.

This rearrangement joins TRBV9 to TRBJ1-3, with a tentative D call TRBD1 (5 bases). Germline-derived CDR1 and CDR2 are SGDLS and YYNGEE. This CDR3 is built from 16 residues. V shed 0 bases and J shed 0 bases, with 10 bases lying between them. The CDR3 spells CASSVVGHLSGNTIYF. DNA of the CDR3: TGTGCCAGCAGCGTAGTCGGACATCTCTCTGGAAACACCATATATTTT.